The entry below describes one T cell receptor beta chain. Its antigen is as yet unknown. This record belongs to a study of response to subunit inactivated influenza vaccine. Broader study findings: There was a suggestion from the authors that each seasonal influenza vaccination recruits few new T cells.

Each CDR3 protein is one row after TCRdb ran MiXCR on the RT-PCR reads. The repertoire holds 800,000 to 1,000,000 distinct CDR3 sequences, with 20% to 25% as singletons. The sequence came from a man between 45 and 60 years old who received an inactivated influenza vaccine. Sequencing used PBMCs from blood, obtained roughly 5 days after vaccination.

CDR3: CSALGRGDADTGELFF. CDR3 coding DNA: TGCAGTGCCCTCGGACGGGGGGACGCTGACACCGGGGAGCTGTTTTTT. The chain combines TRBV20-1 with TRBJ2-2, with 7 positions matching TRBD2. V lost 6 bases, J lost 3 bases, and 13 bases stayed unmatched. There are 16 residues in the CDR3. Germline CDR1 DFQATT, CDR2 SNEGSKA (reference sequence).